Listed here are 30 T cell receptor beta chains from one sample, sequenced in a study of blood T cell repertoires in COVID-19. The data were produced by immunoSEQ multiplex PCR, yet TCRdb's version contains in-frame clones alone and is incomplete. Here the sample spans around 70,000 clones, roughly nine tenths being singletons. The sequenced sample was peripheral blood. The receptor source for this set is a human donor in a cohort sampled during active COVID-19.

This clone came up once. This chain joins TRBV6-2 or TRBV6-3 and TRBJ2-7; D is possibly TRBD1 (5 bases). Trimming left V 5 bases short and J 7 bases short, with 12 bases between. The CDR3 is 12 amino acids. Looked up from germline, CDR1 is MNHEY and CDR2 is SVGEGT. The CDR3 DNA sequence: TGTGCCAGCAGTCCATTCAGACAGGAGCAGTACTTC. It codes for CASSPFRQEQYF.

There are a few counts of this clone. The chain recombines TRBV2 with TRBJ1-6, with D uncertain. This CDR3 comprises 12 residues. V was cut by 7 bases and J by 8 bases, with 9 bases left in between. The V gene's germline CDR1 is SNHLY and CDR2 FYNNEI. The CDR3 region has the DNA TGTGCCAGCAATCGGTTGGATTCACCCCTCCACTTT. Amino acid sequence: CASNRLDSPLHF.

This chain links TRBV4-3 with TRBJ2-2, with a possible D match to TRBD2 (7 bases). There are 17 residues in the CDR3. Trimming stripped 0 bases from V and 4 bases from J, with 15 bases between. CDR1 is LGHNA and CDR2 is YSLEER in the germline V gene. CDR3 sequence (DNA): TGCGCCAGCAGCCAAGAGGAGGGGGAGGGGGTCACCGGGGAGCTGTTTTTT. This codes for CASSQEEGEGVTGELFF.

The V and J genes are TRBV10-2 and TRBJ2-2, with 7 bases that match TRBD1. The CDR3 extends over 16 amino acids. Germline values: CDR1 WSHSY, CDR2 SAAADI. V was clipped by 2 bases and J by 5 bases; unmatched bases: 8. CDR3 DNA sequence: TGCGCCAGCAGTGAGACCGGGACAGTGGGGACCGGGGAGCTGTTTTTT. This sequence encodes CASSETGTVGTGELFF.

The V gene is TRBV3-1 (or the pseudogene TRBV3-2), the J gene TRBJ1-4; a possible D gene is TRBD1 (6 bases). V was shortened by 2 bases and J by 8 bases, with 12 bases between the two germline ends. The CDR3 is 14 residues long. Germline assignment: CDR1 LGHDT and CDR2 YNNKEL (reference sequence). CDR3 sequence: CASSQQPDSEKLFF. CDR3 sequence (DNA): TGTGCCAGCAGCCAACAGCCGGACAGCGAAAAACTGTTTTTT.

The CDR3 coding sequence is TGCGCCAGCAGCTTGGGAGGGGAGACTAGCGGGGGTGAGACCCAGTACTTC. It encodes CASSLGGETSGGETQYF. The rearrangement uses TRBV5-1 and TRBJ2-5; the match to TRBD2 covers 12 bases. V was clipped by 0 bases and J by 5 bases; unmatched bases: 8. The CDR3 is 17 residues long. Germline V CDR1 and CDR2: SGHRS, YFSETQ. Variable domain in full (rest from reference TRBV5-1 and TRBJ2-5): KAGVTQTPRYLIKTRGQQVTLSCSPISGHRSVSWYQQTPGQGLQFLFEYFSETQRNKGNFPGRFSGRQFSNSRSEMNVSTLELGDSALYLCASSLGGETSGGETQYFGPGTRLLVL.

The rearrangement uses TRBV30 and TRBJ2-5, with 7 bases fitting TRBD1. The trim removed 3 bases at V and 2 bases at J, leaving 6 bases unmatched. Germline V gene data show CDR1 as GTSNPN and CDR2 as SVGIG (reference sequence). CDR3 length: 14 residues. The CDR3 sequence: CAWSRGQTQETQYF. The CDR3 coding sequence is TGTGCCTGGAGCCGGGGACAGACTCAAGAGACCCAGTACTTC.

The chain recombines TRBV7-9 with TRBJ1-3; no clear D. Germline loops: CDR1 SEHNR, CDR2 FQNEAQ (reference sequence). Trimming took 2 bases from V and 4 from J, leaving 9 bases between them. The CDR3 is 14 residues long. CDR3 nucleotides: TGTGCCAGCAGCTTATTGGGGAGCGGAAACACCATATATTTT. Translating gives CASSLLGSGNTIYF.

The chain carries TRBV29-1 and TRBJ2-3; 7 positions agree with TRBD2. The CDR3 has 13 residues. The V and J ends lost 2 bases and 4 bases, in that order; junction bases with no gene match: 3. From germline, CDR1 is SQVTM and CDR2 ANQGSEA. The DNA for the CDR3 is TGCAGCGTTGAACGCGGGAGTGCAGATACGCAGTATTTT. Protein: CSVERGSADTQYF.

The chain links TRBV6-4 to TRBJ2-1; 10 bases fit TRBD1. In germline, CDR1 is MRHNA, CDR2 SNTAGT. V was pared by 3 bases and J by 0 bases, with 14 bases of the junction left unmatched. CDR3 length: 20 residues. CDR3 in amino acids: CASSEQWGQGRAGSYNEQFF. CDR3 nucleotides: TGTGCCAGCAGTGAGCAGTGGGGACAGGGGCGTGCTGGCTCCTACAATGAGCAGTTCTTC.

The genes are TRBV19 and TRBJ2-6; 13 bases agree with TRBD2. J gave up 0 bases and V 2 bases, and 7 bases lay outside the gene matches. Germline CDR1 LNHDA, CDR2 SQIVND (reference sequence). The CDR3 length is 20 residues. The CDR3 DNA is TGTGCCAGTAGTATAAGTCTCGGACTAGCGGGAGTCTCTGGGGCCAACGTCCTGACTTTC. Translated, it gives CASSISLGLAGVSGANVLTF.

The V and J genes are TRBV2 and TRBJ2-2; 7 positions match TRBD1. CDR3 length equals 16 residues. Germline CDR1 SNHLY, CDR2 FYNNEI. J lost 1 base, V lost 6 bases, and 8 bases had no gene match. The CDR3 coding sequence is TGTGCCAGCAGGGACCCCGGGACAGTGAACACCGGGGAGCTGTTTTTT. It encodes CASRDPGTVNTGELFF.

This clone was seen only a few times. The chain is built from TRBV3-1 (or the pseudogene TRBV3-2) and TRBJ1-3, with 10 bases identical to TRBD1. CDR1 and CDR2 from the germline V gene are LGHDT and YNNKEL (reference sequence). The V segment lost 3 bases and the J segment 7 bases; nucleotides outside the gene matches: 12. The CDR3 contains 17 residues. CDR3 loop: CASSQFRGQGSRNTIYF. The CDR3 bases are TGTGCCAGCAGCCAGTTTAGGGGACAGGGGTCGAGGAACACCATATATTTT.

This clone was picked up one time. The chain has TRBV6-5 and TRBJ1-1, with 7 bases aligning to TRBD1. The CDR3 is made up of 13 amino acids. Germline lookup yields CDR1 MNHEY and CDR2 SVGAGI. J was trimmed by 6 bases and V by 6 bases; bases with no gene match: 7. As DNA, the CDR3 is TGTGCCAGCAGCCAGGGGGATTTACCTGAAGCTTTCTTT. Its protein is CASSQGDLPEAFF.

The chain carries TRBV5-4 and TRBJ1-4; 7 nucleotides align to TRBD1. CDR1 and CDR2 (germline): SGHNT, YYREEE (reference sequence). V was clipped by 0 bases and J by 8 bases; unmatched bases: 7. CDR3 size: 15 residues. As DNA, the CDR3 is TGTGCCAGCAGCTTGGAGACAGGGTACGGGGAAAAACTGTTTTTT. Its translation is CASSLETGYGEKLFF.

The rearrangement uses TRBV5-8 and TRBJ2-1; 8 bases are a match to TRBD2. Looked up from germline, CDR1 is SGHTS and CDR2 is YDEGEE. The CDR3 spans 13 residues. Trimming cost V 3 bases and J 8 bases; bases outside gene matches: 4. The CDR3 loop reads CASSYAGGYEQFF. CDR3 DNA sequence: TGTGCCAGCAGCTACGCGGGGGGCTATGAGCAGTTCTTC.

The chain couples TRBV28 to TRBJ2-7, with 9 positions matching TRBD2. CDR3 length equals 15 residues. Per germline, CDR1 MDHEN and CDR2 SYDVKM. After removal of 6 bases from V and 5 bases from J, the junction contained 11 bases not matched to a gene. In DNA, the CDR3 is TGTGCCAGCAGACCTTCCGGGACTAGCATTAACGAGCAGTACTTC. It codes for CASRPSGTSINEQYF.

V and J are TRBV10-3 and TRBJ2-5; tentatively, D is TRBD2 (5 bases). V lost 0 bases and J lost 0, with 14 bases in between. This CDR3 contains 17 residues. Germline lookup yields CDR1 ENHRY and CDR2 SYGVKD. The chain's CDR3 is CAISESPHTRHQETQYF. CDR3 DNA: TGTGCCATCAGTGAGTCCCCCCATACTAGACACCAAGAGACCCAGTACTTC.

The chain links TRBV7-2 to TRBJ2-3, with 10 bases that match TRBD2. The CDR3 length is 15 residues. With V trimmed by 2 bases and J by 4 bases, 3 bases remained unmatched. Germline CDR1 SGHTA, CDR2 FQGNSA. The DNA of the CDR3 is TGTGCCAGCAGCTTACTAGCGGGGGAATCAGATACGCAGTATTTT. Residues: CASSLLAGESDTQYF. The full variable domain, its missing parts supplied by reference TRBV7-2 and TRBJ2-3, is GAGVSQSPSNKVTEKGKDVELRCDPISGHTALYWYRQSLGQGLEFLIYFQGNSAPDKSGLPSDRFSAERTGGSVSTLTIQRTQQEDSAVYLCASSLLAGESDTQYFGPGTRLTVL.

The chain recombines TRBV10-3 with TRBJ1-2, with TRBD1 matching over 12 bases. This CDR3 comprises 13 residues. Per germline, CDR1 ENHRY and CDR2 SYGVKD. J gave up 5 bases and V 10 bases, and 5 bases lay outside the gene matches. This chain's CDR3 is CATGTGGAYGYTF. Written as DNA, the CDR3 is TGTGCCACCGGGACAGGGGGCGCATATGGCTACACCTTC.

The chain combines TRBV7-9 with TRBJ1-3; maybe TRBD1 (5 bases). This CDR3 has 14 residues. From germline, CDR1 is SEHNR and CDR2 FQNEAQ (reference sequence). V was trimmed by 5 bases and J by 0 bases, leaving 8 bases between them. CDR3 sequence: CASSLTDSGNTIYF. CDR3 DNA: TGTGCCAGCAGCCTGACAGACTCTGGAAACACCATATATTTT.

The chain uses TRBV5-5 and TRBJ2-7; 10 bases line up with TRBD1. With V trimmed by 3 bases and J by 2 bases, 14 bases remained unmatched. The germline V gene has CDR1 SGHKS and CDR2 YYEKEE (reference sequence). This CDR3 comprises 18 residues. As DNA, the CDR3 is TGTGCCAGCAGCTCTCTTGGGGGGGGACAGGGGTCGCCCTACGAGCAGTACTTC. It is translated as CASSSLGGGQGSPYEQYF. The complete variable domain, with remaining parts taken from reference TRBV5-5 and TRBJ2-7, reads DAGVTQSPTHLIKTRGQQVTLRCSPISGHKSVSWYQQVLGQGPQFIFQYYEKEERGRGNFPDRFSARQFPNYSSELNVNALLLGDSALYLCASSSLGGGQGSPYEQYFGPGTRLTVT.

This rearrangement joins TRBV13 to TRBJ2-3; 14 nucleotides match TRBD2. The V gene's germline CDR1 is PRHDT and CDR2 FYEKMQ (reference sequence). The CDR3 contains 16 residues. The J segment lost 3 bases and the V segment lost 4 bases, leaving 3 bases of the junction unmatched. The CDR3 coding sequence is TGTGCCAGCAGCTGGCGGACTAGCGGGGGGACAGATACGCAGTATTTT. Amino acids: CASSWRTSGGTDTQYF.

The DNA for the CDR3 is TGTGCCAGCAGGACAGGGGGCGCAGATACGCAGTATTTT. This gives the protein CASRTGGADTQYF. The chain carries TRBV25-1 and TRBJ2-3; 10 bases line up with TRBD1. Unmatched junction bases numbered 1, after V lost 6 bases and J lost 4 bases. The CDR3 is made up of 13 amino acids. Germline V lookup: CDR1 MGHDK, CDR2 SYGVNS.

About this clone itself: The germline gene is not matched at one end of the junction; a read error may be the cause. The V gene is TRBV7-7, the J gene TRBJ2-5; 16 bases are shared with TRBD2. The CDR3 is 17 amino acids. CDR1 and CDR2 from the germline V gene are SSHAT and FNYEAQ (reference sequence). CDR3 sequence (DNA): TGTGCTAGCAGCCCAGGGACTAGCGGGAGGGTGGAAGAGACCCAGTACTTC. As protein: CASSPGTSGRVEETQYF.

Written as DNA, the CDR3 is TGCGCCAGCAGGCTAGGGACAGCAAATACCTACGAGCAGTACTTC. Its protein is CASRLGTANTYEQYF. The J gene is TRBJ2-7, the V gene TRBV10-2; 7 bases fit TRBD1. V gave up 6 bases and J gave up 2 bases; unmatched junction bases: 10. Germline V gene sequence: CDR1 WSHSY, CDR2 SAAADI. CDR3 length equals 15 residues.

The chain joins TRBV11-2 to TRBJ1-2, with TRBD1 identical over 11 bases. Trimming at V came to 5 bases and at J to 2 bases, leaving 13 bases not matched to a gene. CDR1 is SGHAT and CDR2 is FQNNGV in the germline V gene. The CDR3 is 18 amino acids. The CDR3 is CASSLGTGGDRFNYGYTF. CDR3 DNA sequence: TGTGCCAGCAGCCTCGGGACAGGGGGTGACCGTTTCAACTATGGCTACACCTTC.

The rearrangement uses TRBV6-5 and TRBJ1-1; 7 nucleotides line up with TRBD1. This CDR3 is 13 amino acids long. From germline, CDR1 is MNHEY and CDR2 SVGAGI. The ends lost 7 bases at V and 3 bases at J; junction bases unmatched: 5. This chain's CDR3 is CASIRGRDTEAFF. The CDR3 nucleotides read TGTGCCAGCATAAGGGGGCGAGACACTGAAGCTTTCTTT.

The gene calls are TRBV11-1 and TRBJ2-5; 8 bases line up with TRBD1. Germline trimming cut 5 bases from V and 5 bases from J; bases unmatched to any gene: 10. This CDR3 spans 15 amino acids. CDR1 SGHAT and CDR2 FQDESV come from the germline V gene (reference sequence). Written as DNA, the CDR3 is TGTGCCAGCAGCCCATGGGACAGGCGAGGGGAGACCCAGTACTTC. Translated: CASSPWDRRGETQYF.

Here the CDR3 reads CASRGKLAGGSYEQYF. In DNA form, the CDR3 reads TGTGCCAGCAGGGGGAAGCTAGCGGGAGGTTCCTACGAGCAGTACTTC. This sequence joins TRBV28 and TRBJ2-7; 11 bases agree with TRBD2. After removal of 6 bases from V and 1 base from J, the junction contained 8 bases not matched to a gene. CDR1 and CDR2 from the germline V gene are MDHEN and SYDVKM. The CDR3 sequence is 16 residues long.